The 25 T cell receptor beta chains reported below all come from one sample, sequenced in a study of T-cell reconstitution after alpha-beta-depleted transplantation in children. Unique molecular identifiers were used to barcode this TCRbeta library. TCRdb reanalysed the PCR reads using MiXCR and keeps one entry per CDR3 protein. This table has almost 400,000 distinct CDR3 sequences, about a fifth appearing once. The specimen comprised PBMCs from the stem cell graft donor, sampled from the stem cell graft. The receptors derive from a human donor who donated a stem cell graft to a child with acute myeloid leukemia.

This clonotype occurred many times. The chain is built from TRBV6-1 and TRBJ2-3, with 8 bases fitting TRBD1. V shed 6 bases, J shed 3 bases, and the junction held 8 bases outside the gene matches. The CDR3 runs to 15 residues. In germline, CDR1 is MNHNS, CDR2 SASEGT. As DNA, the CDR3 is TGTGCCAGCAGCCTAGGACAGGGAAGAACAGATACGCAGTATTTT. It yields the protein CASSLGQGRTDTQYF.

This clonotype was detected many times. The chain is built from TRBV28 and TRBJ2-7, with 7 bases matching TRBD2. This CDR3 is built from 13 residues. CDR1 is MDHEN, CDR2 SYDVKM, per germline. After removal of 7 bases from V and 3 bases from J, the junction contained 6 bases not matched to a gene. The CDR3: CASINLADYEQYF. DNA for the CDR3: TGTGCCAGCATTAACCTAGCGGACTACGAGCAGTACTTC.

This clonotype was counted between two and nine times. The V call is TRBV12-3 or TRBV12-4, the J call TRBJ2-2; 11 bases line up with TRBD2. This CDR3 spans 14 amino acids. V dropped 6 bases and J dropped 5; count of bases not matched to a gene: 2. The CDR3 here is CASRIAGGTGELFF. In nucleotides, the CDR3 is TGTGCCAGCAGAATAGCGGGAGGGACCGGGGAGCTGTTTTTT.

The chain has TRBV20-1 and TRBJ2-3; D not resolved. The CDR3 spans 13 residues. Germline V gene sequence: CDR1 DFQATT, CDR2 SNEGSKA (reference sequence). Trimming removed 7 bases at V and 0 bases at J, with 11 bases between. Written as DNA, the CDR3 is TGCAGTGGGAGAAGCGATAGCACAGATACGCAGTATTTT. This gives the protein CSGRSDSTDTQYF.

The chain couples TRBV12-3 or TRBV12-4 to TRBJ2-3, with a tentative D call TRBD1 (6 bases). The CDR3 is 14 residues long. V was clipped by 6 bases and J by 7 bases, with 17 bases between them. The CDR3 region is CASRELNRENTQYF. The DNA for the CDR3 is TGTGCCAGCAGGGAACTCAACAGGGAAAATACGCAGTATTTT.

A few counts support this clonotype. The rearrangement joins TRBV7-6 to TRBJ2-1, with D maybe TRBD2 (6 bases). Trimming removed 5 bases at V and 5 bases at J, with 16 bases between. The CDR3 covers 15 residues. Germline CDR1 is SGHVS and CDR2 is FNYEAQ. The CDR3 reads CASSQPGTGNNEQFF. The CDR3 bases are TGTGCCAGCAGCCAACCCGGGACTGGCAACAATGAGCAGTTCTTC.

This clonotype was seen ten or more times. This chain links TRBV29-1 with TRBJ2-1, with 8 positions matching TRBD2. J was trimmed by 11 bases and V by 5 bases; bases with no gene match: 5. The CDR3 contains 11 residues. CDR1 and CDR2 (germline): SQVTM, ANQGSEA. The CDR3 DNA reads TGCAGCGTTAAAATAGCGGGACAGCAGTTCTTC. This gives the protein CSVKIAGQQFF.

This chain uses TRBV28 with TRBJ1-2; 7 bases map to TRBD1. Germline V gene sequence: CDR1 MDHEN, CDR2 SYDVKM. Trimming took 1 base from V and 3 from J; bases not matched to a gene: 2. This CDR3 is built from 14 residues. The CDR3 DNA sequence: TGTGCCAGCAGTTTATCGGGGACAGACTATGGCTACACCTTC. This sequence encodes CASSLSGTDYGYTF.

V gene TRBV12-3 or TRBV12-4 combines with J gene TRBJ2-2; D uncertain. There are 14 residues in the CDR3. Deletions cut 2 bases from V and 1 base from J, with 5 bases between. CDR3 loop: CASSLNMNTGELFF. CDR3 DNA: TGTGCCAGCAGTTTAAACATGAACACCGGGGAGCTGTTTTTT.

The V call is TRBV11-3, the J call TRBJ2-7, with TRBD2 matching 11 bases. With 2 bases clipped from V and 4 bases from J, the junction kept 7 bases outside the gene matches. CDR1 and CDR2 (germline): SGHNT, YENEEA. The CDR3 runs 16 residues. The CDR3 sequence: CASSLWLAGGLYEQYF. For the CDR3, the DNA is TGTGCCAGCAGCTTATGGCTAGCGGGAGGATTGTACGAGCAGTACTTC.

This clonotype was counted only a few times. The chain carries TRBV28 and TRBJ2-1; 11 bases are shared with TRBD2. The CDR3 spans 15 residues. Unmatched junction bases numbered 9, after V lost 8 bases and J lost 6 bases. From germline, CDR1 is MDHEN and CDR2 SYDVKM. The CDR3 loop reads CASCNPGLAVNEQFF. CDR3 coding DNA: TGTGCCAGCTGTAATCCGGGACTAGCGGTCAATGAGCAGTTCTTC.

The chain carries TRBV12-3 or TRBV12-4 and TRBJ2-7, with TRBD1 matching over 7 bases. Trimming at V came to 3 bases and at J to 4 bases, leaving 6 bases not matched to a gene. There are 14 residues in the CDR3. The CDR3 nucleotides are TGTGCCAGCAGTTTTGTAGGGGGCGCGTACGAGCAGTACTTC. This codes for CASSFVGGAYEQYF.

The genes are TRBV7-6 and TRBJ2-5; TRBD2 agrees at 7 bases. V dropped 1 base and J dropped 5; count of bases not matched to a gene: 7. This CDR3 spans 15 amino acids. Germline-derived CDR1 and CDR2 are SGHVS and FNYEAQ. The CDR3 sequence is CASSLGDYPSETQYF. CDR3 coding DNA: TGTGCCAGCAGCTTAGGGGACTACCCCAGTGAGACCCAGTACTTC.

The chain's CDR3 is CASGREGYTEAFF. The CDR3 DNA reads as TGTGCCAGCGGCAGGGAAGGGTACACTGAAGCTTTCTTT. The J gene is TRBJ1-1, the V gene TRBV12-3 or TRBV12-4, with D perhaps TRBD1 (5 bases). Trimming took 8 bases from V and 3 from J, leaving 13 bases between them. The CDR3 runs 13 residues.

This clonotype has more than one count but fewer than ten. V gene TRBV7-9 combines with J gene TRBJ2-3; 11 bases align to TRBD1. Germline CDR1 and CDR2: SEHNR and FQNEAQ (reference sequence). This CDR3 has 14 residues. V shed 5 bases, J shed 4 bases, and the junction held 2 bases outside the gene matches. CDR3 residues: CASSAGQGADTQYF. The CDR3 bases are TGTGCCAGCAGCGCGGGACAGGGGGCAGATACGCAGTATTTT.

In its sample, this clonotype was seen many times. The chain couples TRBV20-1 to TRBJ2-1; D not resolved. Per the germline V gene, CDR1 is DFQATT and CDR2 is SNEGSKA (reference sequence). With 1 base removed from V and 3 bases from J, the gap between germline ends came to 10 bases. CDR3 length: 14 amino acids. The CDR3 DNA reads TGCAGTGCTAGAGGGACGGGCATCTACAATGAGCAGTTCTTC. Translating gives CSARGTGIYNEQFF.

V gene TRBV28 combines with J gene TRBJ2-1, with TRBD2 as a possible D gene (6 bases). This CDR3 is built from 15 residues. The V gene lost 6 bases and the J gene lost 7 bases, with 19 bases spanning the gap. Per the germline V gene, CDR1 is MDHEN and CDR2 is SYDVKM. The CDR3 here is CASRPPGGIRNEQFF. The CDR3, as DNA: TGTGCCAGCAGGCCCCCCGGGGGTATCAGGAATGAGCAGTTCTTC.

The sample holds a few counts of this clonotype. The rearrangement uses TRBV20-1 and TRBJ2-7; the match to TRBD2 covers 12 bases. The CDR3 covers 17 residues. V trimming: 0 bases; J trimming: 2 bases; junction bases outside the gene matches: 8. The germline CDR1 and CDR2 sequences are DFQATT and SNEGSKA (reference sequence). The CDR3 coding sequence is TGCAGTGCTAGAGATCCTAATGGACTAGCGGGGCCCTACGAGCAGTACTTC. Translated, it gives CSARDPNGLAGPYEQYF.

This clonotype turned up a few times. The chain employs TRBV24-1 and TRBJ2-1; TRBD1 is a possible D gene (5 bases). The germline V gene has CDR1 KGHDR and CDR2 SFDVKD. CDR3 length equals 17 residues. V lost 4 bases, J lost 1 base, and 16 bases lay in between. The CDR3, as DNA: TGTGCCACCAGTGACCTAGACAGCTTCAGTTCCTACAATGAGCAGTTCTTC. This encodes CATSDLDSFSSYNEQFF.

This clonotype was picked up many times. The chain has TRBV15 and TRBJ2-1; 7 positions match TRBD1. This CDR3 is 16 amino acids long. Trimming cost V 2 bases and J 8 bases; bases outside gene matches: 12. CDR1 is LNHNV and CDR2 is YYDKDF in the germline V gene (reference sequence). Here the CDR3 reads CATSRMTGSLSDEQFF. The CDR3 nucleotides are TGTGCCACCAGCAGAATGACAGGGTCCTTAAGCGATGAGCAGTTCTTC.

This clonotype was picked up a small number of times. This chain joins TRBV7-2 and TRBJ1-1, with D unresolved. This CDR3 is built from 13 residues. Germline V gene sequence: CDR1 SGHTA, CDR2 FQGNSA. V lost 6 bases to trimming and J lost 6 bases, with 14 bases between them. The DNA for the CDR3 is TGTGCCAGCAGACCGGGTTGGGATCCTGAAGCTTTCTTT. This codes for CASRPGWDPEAFF.

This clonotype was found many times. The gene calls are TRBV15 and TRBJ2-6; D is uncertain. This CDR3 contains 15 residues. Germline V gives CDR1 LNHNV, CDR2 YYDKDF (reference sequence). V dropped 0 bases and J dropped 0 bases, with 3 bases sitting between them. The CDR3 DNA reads TGTGCCACCAGCAGAGATCACTCTGGGGCCAACGTCCTGACTTTC. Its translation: CATSRDHSGANVLTF.

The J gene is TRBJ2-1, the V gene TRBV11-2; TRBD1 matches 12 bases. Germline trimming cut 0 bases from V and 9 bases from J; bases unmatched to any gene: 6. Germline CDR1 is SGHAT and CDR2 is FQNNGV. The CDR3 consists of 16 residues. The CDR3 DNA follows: TGTGCCAGCAGCTTAGATGCCGGGACAGGGGGCCGTGAGCAGTTCTTC. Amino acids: CASSLDAGTGGREQFF.

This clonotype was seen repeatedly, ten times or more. This CDR3 reads CASSYPGTGRLAGSSYNEQFF. The CDR3 nucleotides read TGTGCCAGCAGTTACCCTGGGACAGGGAGGCTAGCGGGGAGCTCCTACAATGAGCAGTTCTTC. This sequence joins TRBV6-2 or TRBV6-3 and TRBJ2-1; D may match TRBD1 or TRBD2 (9 bases each). This CDR3 is 21 amino acids long. V shed 2 bases and J shed 0 bases, with 26 bases lying between them. The germline gives CDR1 MNHEY, CDR2 SVGEGT.

The CDR3 region is CATSDTRTRTYEQYF. As DNA, the CDR3 is TGTGCCACCAGTGATACGAGAACTAGAACCTACGAGCAGTACTTC. The V call is TRBV24-1, the J call TRBJ2-7; D perhaps matches TRBD2 (5 bases). There are 15 residues in the CDR3. The germline gives CDR1 KGHDR, CDR2 SFDVKD. V was pared by 3 bases and J by 2 bases, with 13 bases between.